The clone carrying this T cell receptor (beta chain) was observed at least ten times. Its antigen is unknown. Original data processing: To classify distant metastasis in papillary thyroid cancer, a model was built from CDR3 differences across clinicopathological groups. MiXCR re-clonotyped the PCR reads for TCRdb. In this record, the V and J calls reflect TCRdb's handling and not the investigators' own analysis. There are tens of thousands of clones in the sample; roughly 15% occur only once, and approximately 6.2% lies in the top ten. The data were obtained in a study of metastatic and nonmetastatic thyroid tumors. Study summary: A comparison of repertoires was made across blood and tumor or nodule tissue from malignant and benign thyroid patients. Study conclusions and caveats: Significantly higher TCR beta diversity was reportedly seen in malignant thyroid tumors than benign nodules, in blood and tumor.

Nobody among the patients had been given any treatment before thyroid surgery. The V end was cut by 5 bases, the J end by 7 bases, with 17 bases between. Germline CDR1 DFQATT, CDR2 SNEGSKA (reference sequence). This CDR3 has 14 amino acids. This clonotype was sampled from a male donor with papillary thyroid cancer or a benign thyroid nodule (not recorded which). Some clones in this sample may be carry-over from other donors' samples. Sequenced input: blood. The chain carries TRBV20-1 and TRBJ1-4; D possibly corresponds to TRBD1 (5 bases). The CDR3 protein is CSAGMLGEGEKLFF. The CDR3 DNA is TGCAGTGCTGGGATGTTGGGGGAGGGTGAAAAACTGTTTTTT.